This T cell receptor beta chain was sequenced during a study of T-cell memory formation after mild COVID-19. In the study overall: Clustering of TCRs was largely donor specific.

This CDR3 spans 13 amino acids. In germline, CDR1 is MNHEY, CDR2 SVGAGI. V was clipped by 8 bases and J by 3 bases, with 14 bases between them. Ten or more counts support this clonotype. Its antigen remains unknown. Notes on the study in general: For second-wave clones that peaked at day 37, SARS-CoV-2 specificity went unverified. Whereas later expanders leaned CD4+, clones contracting day 15 to 85 showed a balanced CD4/CD8 makeup. Largely, contracting CD4+ clones fell within CM and EM, and contracting CD8+ clones within EMRA.

A single record per CDR3 protein comes from TCRdb applying MiXCR to the 5' RACE reads. The sample yields approximately 210,000 distinct CDR3 sequences, around 16% seen once. Sequencing was performed on PBMCs or a T cell subset sorted from them (not recorded which). The TCR comes from an adult woman who had mild COVID-19 (a few samples of this study predate the infection). Cell type and time point are not known. V and J are TRBV6-5 and TRBJ2-7, with D possibly TRBD1 on 6 matching bases. The CDR3 is CASFRGRGYEQYF. Here the CDR3 DNA reads TGTGCCAGCTTCCGGGGCAGGGGCTACGAGCAGTACTTC.